The source of this TCR beta chain is a study of OX40 agonist ivuxolimab in advanced cancers. About the study: Partial response was recorded in three patients: one hepatocellular carcinoma and two cutaneous melanoma cases. Study-wide points: Clonal expansion was seen in CD4+ and CD8+ blood T cells by week 6 at 0.1 to 3.0 mg/kg. Partial responders treated at 0.1-3.0 mg/kg exhibited clonal expansion among the lowest measured. Specificity for antigen went undetermined in the expanded peripheral T cells.

Assay: immunoSEQ multiplex PCR; the TCRdb copy retains only in-frame clones and omits some. This table has some 20,000 clones, 84% appearing once. With respect to this clone: The antigen remains unidentified.

Trimming removed 0 bases from V and 2 bases from J, with 12 bases in between. Germline CDR1 LGHNA, CDR2 YSLEER. The CDR3 loop spans 16 amino acids. The rearrangement links TRBV4-3 to TRBJ2-3; the D call may be TRBD1 or TRBD2 (6 bases each). The specimen was CD4+ or CD8+ T cells sorted from blood, collected in a trial of the OX40 agonist ivuxolimab. This sequence originates from an adult with an advanced solid tumor such as melanoma, head and neck, liver or kidney cancer. The DNA for the CDR3 is TGCGCCAGCAGCCAAGATGAAGGGGGGCTCACAGATACGCAGTATTTT. Its translation: CASSQDEGGLTDTQYF.